This T cell receptor (beta chain) was sequenced during a study of T cells in Graves' hyperthyroidism and ophthalmopathy. This clonotype was detected many times. Amplified TCR beta CDR3 regions came from RNA transcripts. The HTBI primer set served for first-round RT-PCR of the TCR CDR3. TCRdb reprocessed the multiplex PCR reads with MiXCR, giving one entry per CDR3 protein. Seen here are hundreds of thousands of distinct CDR3 sequences, around 14% observed once, and the top ten hold around 5.4%. The CDR3 covers 14 residues. Losses at the gene ends were 7 bases for V and 0 bases for J; bases not matched to a gene: 5. Per germline, CDR1 MNHNS and CDR2 SASEGT. Patients showing uncontrolled infection, other autoimmune disease, pregnancy or lactation were ineligible.

The receptor was derived from a young woman with Graves' hyperthyroidism that later progressed to Graves' ophthalmopathy. Sequenced sample: blood. The chain has TRBV6-1 and TRBJ1-1; 7 nucleotides agree with TRBD1. The DNA of the CDR3 is TGTGCCAGCAACTTACAGGGGCTGAACACTGAAGCTTTCTTT. Translating gives CASNLQGLNTEAFF.